The 27 T cell receptor beta chains below all came from one sample that was sequenced in a study of T cell repertoires in cytomegalovirus infection. The antigens for these receptors are not known. TCRdb analysed the reads with MiXCR anew, one entry per CDR3 protein. Among about 340,000 distinct CDR3 sequences, approximately 32% were seen once, and the ten largest hold 20%. The input for sequencing was cultured PBMCs, taken from culture after CMV antigen stimulation. These receptors were obtained from a human donor in good health (CMV status not recorded). Some clones in this sample may be carry-over from other donors' samples.

This clonotype came up a few times. The J gene is TRBJ1-1, the V gene TRBV6-2 or TRBV6-3, with D hard to call. Germline V lookup: CDR1 MNHEY, CDR2 SVGEGT. V was shortened by 1 base and J by 1 base, with 7 bases between the two germline ends. The CDR3 spans 14 residues. CDR3 DNA: TGTGCCAGCAGTTACTACGGGGAGAACACTGAAGCTTTCTTT. This codes for CASSYYGENTEAFF.

This clonotype was found a few times. The chain is built from TRBV5-6 and TRBJ1-5, with unresolved D. Trimming pared 3 bases from V and 3 bases from J, leaving 13 bases between. Germline V gene lookup returns CDR1 SGHDT and CDR2 YYEEEE. This CDR3 is built from 15 residues. CDR3 DNA: TGTGCCAGCAGCTCGCTGGGAACCATCAATCAGCCCCAGCATTTT. This codes for CASSSLGTINQPQHF.

The table lists this clonotype with a few counts. The V gene is TRBV6-1, the J gene TRBJ2-7, with 15 bases matching TRBD2. The CDR3 extends over 19 amino acids. V lost 5 bases and J lost 4; bases outside the gene matches: 15. Germline V gene sequence: CDR1 MNHNS, CDR2 SASEGT. The CDR3 DNA sequence: TGTGCCAGCAGTCCGAGGAGGACTAGCGGGGGGGCAAACAGTTACGAGCAGTACTTC. Residues: CASSPRRTSGGANSYEQYF.

The gene calls are TRBV6-2 or TRBV6-3 and TRBJ1-1; tentative D call: TRBD1 (5 bases). This CDR3 is 13 amino acids long. The germline CDR1 and CDR2 sequences are MNHEY and SVGEGT. The ends were cut back, 6 bases at V and 4 bases at J, with 12 bases in the middle. CDR3 nucleotides: TGTGCCAGCAGAACCGCGGGGGTCACTGAAGCTTTCTTT. Amino acid sequence: CASRTAGVTEAFF.

The V call is TRBV18, the J call TRBJ2-7; D possibly corresponds to TRBD1 (6 bases). The V and J ends lost 6 bases and 6 bases respectively, with 15 bases between them. There are 13 residues in the CDR3. In germline, CDR1 is KGHSH, CDR2 LQKENI. The CDR3 loop is CASSDTGLGEQYF. The CDR3 DNA is TGTGCCAGCTCGGATACAGGGTTGGGCGAGCAGTACTTC.

This clonotype was counted a few times. This sequence joins TRBV12-3 or TRBV12-4 and TRBJ2-1; possibly TRBD2 for D (7 bases). The CDR3 loop spans 17 amino acids. Trimming shortened V by 5 bases and J by 10 bases, and 27 bases separated the two germline ends. Here the CDR3 DNA reads TGTGCCAGCAGTCTCTCCCTAAGGGGGGGCTCGTTAAGAGAGCAGTTCTTC. It is translated as CASSLSLRGGSLREQFF.

The sample holds a few counts of this clonotype. This rearrangement joins TRBV27 to TRBJ2-2; no clear D gene. The CDR3 sequence is 15 residues long. V was pared by 7 bases and J by 2 bases, with 14 bases between. Germline CDR1 is MNHEY and CDR2 is SMNVEV (reference sequence). CDR3 loop: CASTWGSPNTGELFF. CDR3 DNA sequence: TGTGCCAGCACCTGGGGTAGCCCCAACACCGGGGAGCTGTTTTTT.

There are a few counts of this clonotype. The chain uses TRBV12-3 or TRBV12-4 and TRBJ2-1; TRBD1 might be the D (5 bases). V shed 5 bases and J shed 5 bases, with 22 bases lying between them. The CDR3 runs 17 residues. Here the CDR3 reads CASSPPPRQRNNNEQFF. The CDR3 DNA follows: TGTGCCAGCAGTCCCCCCCCCAGACAGAGAAACAACAATGAGCAGTTCTTC.

Ten or more counts support this clonotype. This chain joins TRBV12-3 or TRBV12-4 and TRBJ1-5; D remains ambiguous. The CDR3 is made up of 15 amino acids. Trimming removed 3 bases at V and 2 bases at J, with 11 bases between. The CDR3: CASSLGAIGNQPQHF. The CDR3 DNA reads TGTGCCAGCAGTTTGGGAGCGATAGGCAATCAGCCCCAGCATTTT.

J is TRBJ2-5 and V is TRBV6-6; D is unresolved. Germline V gene lookup returns CDR1 MNHNY and CDR2 SVGAGI (reference sequence). The CDR3 contains 14 residues. Trimming cost V 2 bases and J 1 base, with 8 bases left between them. The DNA for the CDR3 is TGTGCCAGCAGTTACGTAAAGGGCCAAGAGACCCAGTACTTC. Its protein product is CASSYVKGQETQYF.

This clonotype was observed a handful of times. Its ends do not fully match the called genes, so a read error is possible. This chain links TRBV4-1 with TRBJ2-1, with TRBD1 matching over 8 bases. CDR3 size: 16 residues. Germline CDR1 and CDR2: MGHRA and YSYEKL. The chain's CDR3 is CASSQEAGGFYNEQFF. The CDR3 coding sequence is TGTGCCAGCAGCCAAGAGGCAGGGGGCTTCTACAATGAGCAGTTCTTC.

This clonotype came up once. This chain connects TRBV23-1 to TRBJ2-7; 8 bases map to TRBD2. TRBV23-1 is an ORF, with its function uncertain. The junction had 14 bases not matched to a gene; V was cut back by 4 bases and J by 3 bases. CDR3 length: 17 residues. The CDR3 is CASSRSHRAGAGYEQYF. Here the CDR3 DNA reads TGCGCCAGCAGTCGATCCCACCGAGCGGGAGCCGGCTACGAGCAGTACTTC.

In its sample, this clonotype was seen a few times. The J gene is TRBJ2-2, the V gene TRBV7-8, with 10 bases lining up with TRBD1. This CDR3 comprises 17 residues. The V segment lost 5 bases and the J segment 6 bases; nucleotides outside the gene matches: 12. Germline V gives CDR1 SGHVS, CDR2 FQNEAQ. The CDR3 sequence: CASSGFGTGAIAGELFF. The CDR3 DNA sequence: TGTGCCAGCAGCGGCTTTGGGACAGGGGCCATAGCCGGGGAGCTGTTTTTT.

This rearrangement joins TRBV6-2 or TRBV6-3 to TRBJ2-1; the D is unclear. The ends were cut back, 1 base at V and 5 bases at J, with 12 bases in the middle. Germline V lookup: CDR1 MNHEY, CDR2 SVGEGT. The CDR3 totals 15 residues. The CDR3 DNA follows: TGTGCCAGCAGTTACTTGAGATACCCAGACAATGAGCAGTTCTTC. It encodes CASSYLRYPDNEQFF.

The J gene is TRBJ2-1, the V gene TRBV12-3 or TRBV12-4; 7 positions agree with TRBD2. The J segment lost 0 bases and the V segment lost 2 bases, leaving 4 bases of the junction unmatched. The CDR3 consists of 16 residues. CDR3 coding DNA: TGTGCCAGCAGTTTAACCGGGGGGAGCTCCTACAATGAGCAGTTCTTC. Translating gives CASSLTGGSSYNEQFF.

The chain uses TRBV12-3 or TRBV12-4 and TRBJ2-1; D is possibly TRBD1 or TRBD2 (5 bases each). The V gene lost 6 bases and the J gene lost 3 bases, with 15 bases spanning the gap. This CDR3 is built from 15 residues. For the CDR3, the DNA is TGTGCCAGCAGAACCGGGACGGGAAACTACAATGAGCAGTTCTTC. It is translated as CASRTGTGNYNEQFF.

This sequence joins TRBV10-3 and TRBJ1-2; D gene ambiguous. The V gene's germline CDR1 is ENHRY and CDR2 SYGVKD. V was shortened by 2 bases and J by 8 bases, with 9 bases between the two germline ends. This CDR3 has 12 amino acids. CDR3 amino acids: CAISEVGVGYTF. The CDR3 bases are TGTGCCATCAGTGAGGTCGGTGTCGGCTACACCTTC.

This clonotype was observed a few times. This rearrangement joins TRBV7-9 to TRBJ1-1, with D hard to call. V was clipped by 5 bases and J by 1 base, with 8 bases between them. Germline CDR1 and CDR2: SEHNR and FQNEAQ (reference sequence). The CDR3 is 13 residues long. The CDR3 is CASSLQRNTEAFF. The CDR3 DNA follows: TGTGCCAGCAGCCTACAGAGGAACACTGAAGCTTTCTTT.

This clonotype occurred a few times. The chain joins TRBV7-3 to TRBJ2-3, with no clear D. The germline gives CDR1 SGHTA, CDR2 FQGTGA. The CDR3 has 13 amino acids. The V end lost 1 base, the J end lost 5 bases, and 7 bases lay between the germline ends. The CDR3 region is CASSLKTGDTQYF. CDR3 in DNA: TGTGCCAGCAGCTTAAAGACGGGAGATACGCAGTATTTT. The full variable domain, its missing parts supplied by reference TRBV7-3 and TRBJ2-3, is GAGVSQTPSNKVTEKGKYVELRCDPISGHTALYWYRQSLGQGPEFLIYFQGTGAADDSGLPNDRFFAVRPEGSVSTLKIQRTERGDSAVYLCASSLKTGDTQYFGPGTRLTVL.

This chain connects TRBV20-1 to TRBJ1-5; no clear D gene. Germline V gene lookup returns CDR1 DFQATT and CDR2 SNEGSKA (reference sequence). The CDR3 has 14 residues. V was clipped by 6 bases and J by 2 bases, with 14 bases between them. The CDR3 DNA reads as TGCAGTGCGGCACTCGTAGGCGGCAATCAGCCCCAGCATTTT. Its translation is CSAALVGGNQPQHF.

The rearrangement links TRBV5-4 to TRBJ2-3, with TRBD1 as a possible D gene (6 bases). The CDR3 runs 16 residues. Germline-derived CDR1 and CDR2 are SGHNT and YYREEE (reference sequence). V lost 5 bases to trimming and J lost 6 bases, with 22 bases between them. Here the CDR3 DNA reads TGTGCCAGCAGACAATCGCTGGACAGACAAACGGATACGCAGTATTTT. Translated: CASRQSLDRQTDTQYF.

This clonotype was counted only a few times. The rearrangement joins TRBV3-1 to TRBJ2-5; tentatively, D is TRBD1 or TRBD2 (6 bases each). Trimming removed 4 bases at V and 5 bases at J, with 14 bases between. Germline assignment: CDR1 LGHDT and CDR2 YNNKEL (reference sequence). The CDR3 extends over 14 amino acids. CDR3: CASSRRGAQETQYF. CDR3 DNA sequence: TGTGCCAGCAGCCGTAGGGGGGCACAGGAGACCCAGTACTTC.

This chain's CDR3 is CASSLHSGRAYEQYF. The DNA of the CDR3 is TGTGCCAGCAGCTTGCATAGCGGGCGTGCCTACGAGCAGTACTTC. The chain is built from TRBV9 and TRBJ2-7; 7 bases map to TRBD2. Trimming at V came to 4 bases and at J to 2 bases, leaving 9 bases not matched to a gene. The CDR3 has 15 residues. CDR1 is SGDLS, CDR2 YYNGEE, per germline.

The table lists this clonotype with a few counts. This chain links TRBV12-3 or TRBV12-4 with TRBJ1-2; a possible D gene is TRBD1 (5 bases). There are 13 residues in the CDR3. Trimming left V 5 bases short and J 6 bases short, with 13 bases between. The CDR3 sequence: CASSDQDNDGYTF. For the CDR3, the DNA is TGTGCCAGCAGTGACCAGGACAATGATGGCTACACCTTC.

This clonotype was observed at least ten times. The chain uses TRBV3-1 and TRBJ1-6, with D perhaps matching TRBD1 (5 bases). Germline V gives CDR1 LGHDT, CDR2 YNNKEL (reference sequence). Trimming pared 3 bases from V and 6 bases from J, leaving 15 bases between. CDR3 length: 16 residues. The CDR3 bases are TGTGCCAGCAGCCAGGGGGGGGTGATCGGTAATTCACCCCTCCACTTT. Protein sequence: CASSQGGVIGNSPLHF.

This clonotype has ten or more counts. The genes are TRBV7-2 and TRBJ2-3; D is tentatively TRBD1 or TRBD2 (5 bases each). The CDR3 sequence is 15 residues long. Trimming took 4 bases from V and 0 from J, leaving 11 bases between them. CDR1 is SGHTA and CDR2 is FQGNSA in the germline V gene. The CDR3 bases are TGTGCCAGCAGCTCGTCCGGGGCTAGCACAGATACGCAGTATTTT. Translated, it gives CASSSSGASTDTQYF.

This clonotype was observed at least ten times. This rearrangement joins TRBV6-1 to TRBJ2-7; tentatively, D is TRBD1 (6 bases). The CDR3 is 14 residues long. The germline V gene encodes CDR1 MNHNS and CDR2 SASEGT. Deletions cut 6 bases from V and 4 bases from J, with 16 bases between. The CDR3 sequence: CASRGTSQGYEQYF. In DNA form, the CDR3 reads TGTGCCAGCAGGGGGACATCTCAAGGGTACGAGCAGTACTTC.